A single sample gave rise to the 6 T cell receptor beta chains below, sequenced in a study of shared T cell receptors in the human thymus. The repertoire was sequenced with immunoSEQ multiplex PCR; TCRdb's copy has only in-frame clones and lacks some. The sample consists of some 700,000 clones, approximately 83% of them appearing once. A further study also used this sample, focusing on human thymus T cells.

The sequenced sample consisted of thymocytes. All receptors come from a girl under three years old with a congenital heart defect.

V usage is TRBV6-5 and J usage is TRBJ2-7; perhaps TRBD2 as D (6 bases). V was trimmed by 2 bases and J by 3 bases, leaving 17 bases between them. Germline lookup yields CDR1 MNHEY and CDR2 SVGAGI. The CDR3 contains 16 residues. The CDR3 DNA is TGTGCCAGCAGTTACGACGGCGGGACGGATCGCTACGAGCAGTACTTC. Translating it yields CASSYDGGTDRYEQYF.

The rearrangement joins TRBV5-1 to TRBJ1-1, with 7 bases fitting TRBD1. Per the germline V gene, CDR1 is SGHRS and CDR2 is YFSETQ. This CDR3 contains 16 residues. With 5 bases clipped from V and 3 bases from J, the junction kept 13 bases outside the gene matches. The CDR3: CASSLPPTGEDTEAFF. CDR3 in DNA: TGCGCCAGCAGTTTACCTCCAACAGGGGAGGACACTGAAGCTTTCTTT.

This sequence joins TRBV4-3 and TRBJ1-4, with 8 bases aligning to TRBD1. The CDR3 sequence is 15 residues long. CDR1 is LGHNA, CDR2 YSLEER, per germline. The junction had 4 bases not matched to a gene; V was cut back by 2 bases and J by 5 bases. CDR3 DNA sequence: TGCGCCAGCAGCCAACCGGGACAGGCAAATGAAAAACTGTTTTTT. This sequence encodes CASSQPGQANEKLFF.

This clone has more than one count but fewer than ten. V gene TRBV7-4 combines with J gene TRBJ2-7; 10 bases are a match to TRBD2. The CDR3 loop spans 19 amino acids. Germline CDR1 SGHVT, CDR2 SQSDAQ. V trimming: 1 base; J trimming: 5 bases; junction bases outside the gene matches: 17. CDR3 amino acids: CASSLVEELAGHRGDEQYF. The CDR3 DNA sequence: TGTGCCAGCAGCTTAGTTGAGGAACTAGCGGGACACCGCGGGGACGAGCAGTACTTC.

The V call is TRBV15, the J call TRBJ1-2, with TRBD1 matching over 9 bases. The germline V gene has CDR1 LNHNV and CDR2 YYDKDF (reference sequence). V lost 1 base and J lost 6; bases outside the gene matches: 18. The CDR3 sequence is 19 residues long. This chain's CDR3 is CATSRASRDRVEGSDGYTF. The CDR3 DNA is TGTGCCACCAGCAGAGCGAGCCGGGACAGGGTCGAAGGTAGCGATGGCTACACCTTC.

This chain connects TRBV2 to TRBJ2-5; D uncertain. Germline values: CDR1 SNHLY, CDR2 FYNNEI. V was shortened by 3 bases and J by 2 bases, with 22 bases between the two germline ends. CDR3 length: 18 residues. The CDR3 region has the DNA TGTGCCAGCAGTGACCATAATTACCACCGGTGCAATCAAGAGACCCAGTACTTC. Its protein is CASSDHNYHRCNQETQYF.